The next 19 T cell receptor beta chains were all read from a single sample in a study of blood T cell repertoires in COVID-19 (dated by TCRdb to about 2020). The library was built by means of the immunoSEQ multiplex PCR assay. TCRdb holds this immuneACCESS table with in-frame rearrangements only. Some clones are missing; in checked studies, unresolved V genes explain under half, and the rest has no known cause. This sample is represented by 15,000 to 20,000 clones; 65% to 85% of them were singletons. The ten top clones hold approximately 9% of the sample. Sequencing was carried out using peripheral blood. Receptors originate from a human donor in a cohort sampled during active COVID-19.

The chain carries TRBV4-2 and TRBJ2-5; 11 nucleotides line up with TRBD2. Germline CDR1 and CDR2: LGHNA and YNFKEQ. Germline trimming cut 3 bases from V and 2 bases from J; bases unmatched to any gene: 5. The CDR3 sequence is 16 residues long. CDR3 protein: CASSQILAGGQETQYF. CDR3 DNA: TGTGCCAGCAGCCAGATCCTAGCGGGGGGACAAGAGACCCAGTACTTC.

Here the CDR3 reads CAWSGEGDQPQHF. In nucleotides, the CDR3 is TGTGCCTGGAGTGGAGAGGGAGATCAGCCCCAGCATTTT. The V call is TRBV30, the J call TRBJ1-5, with unresolved D. The germline gives CDR1 GTSNPN, CDR2 SVGIG (reference sequence). With 1 base removed from V and 5 bases from J, the gap between germline ends came to 9 bases. This CDR3 comprises 13 residues.

The V and J genes are TRBV7-3 and TRBJ2-1, with 8 bases lining up with TRBD2. The CDR3 loop spans 14 amino acids. The germline CDR1 and CDR2 sequences are SGHTA and FQGTGA. V shed 4 bases and J 8 bases; nucleotides not matched to a gene: 7. CDR3 coding DNA: TGTGCCAGCAGCTCCGGGGGGGCGGTCGATGAGCAGTTCTTC. Protein: CASSSGGAVDEQFF.

This clone was counted a single time. The chain carries TRBV3-1 (or the pseudogene TRBV3-2) and TRBJ2-1; D might be TRBD1 (6 bases). The CDR3 sequence is 13 residues long. The germline CDR1 and CDR2 sequences are LGHDT and YNNKEL (reference sequence). V gave up 4 bases and J gave up 10 bases, with 14 bases separating them. CDR3 bases: TGTGCCAGCAGCCTCGGGACACCCAGGGAGCAGTTCTTC. This sequence encodes CASSLGTPREQFF.

This chain links TRBV27 with TRBJ1-5; 9 bases are a match to TRBD1. The germline V gene encodes CDR1 MNHEY and CDR2 SMNVEV (reference sequence). The CDR3 length is 14 residues. The trim removed 6 bases at V and 4 bases at J, leaving 4 bases unmatched. This CDR3 reads CASSLGQGNQPQHF. The CDR3, as DNA: TGTGCCAGCAGCCTAGGACAGGGGAATCAGCCCCAGCATTTT.

This sequence joins TRBV3-1 (or the pseudogene TRBV3-2) and TRBJ2-3; 14 bases map to TRBD2. Germline CDR1 is LGHDT and CDR2 is YNNKEL (reference sequence). J lost 4 bases, V lost 3 bases, and 3 bases had no gene match. The CDR3 contains 16 residues. CDR3 bases: TGTGCCAGCAGCCAGACTAGCGGGAGGGTATCAGATACGCAGTATTTT. It codes for CASSQTSGRVSDTQYF.

The chain links TRBV25-1 to TRBJ2-1, with 12 bases lining up with TRBD2. The CDR3 is 17 residues long. Germline V lookup: CDR1 MGHDK, CDR2 SYGVNS. The trim removed 3 bases at V and 7 bases at J, leaving 10 bases unmatched. The CDR3 sequence: CASSDSSGGARTNEQFF. DNA of the CDR3: TGTGCCAGCAGTGACTCTAGCGGGGGGGCCCGAACGAATGAGCAGTTCTTC. Using reference TRBV25-1 and TRBJ2-1 for the parts outside the CDR3, the full variable domain is EADIYQTPRYLVIGTGKKITLECSQTMGHDKMYWYQQDPGMELHLIHYSYGVNSTEKGDLSSESTVSRIRTEHFPLTLESARPSHTSQYLCASSDSSGGARTNEQFFGPGTRLTVL.

This clone was seen just once. The chain is built from TRBV4-3 and TRBJ2-5; TRBD2 agrees at 8 bases. This CDR3 spans 16 amino acids. Germline V lookup: CDR1 LGHNA, CDR2 YSLEER. The trim removed 1 base at V and 5 bases at J, leaving 9 bases unmatched. The CDR3 region is CASSQVSGGPLETQYF. CDR3 coding DNA: TGCGCCAGCAGCCAAGTTTCGGGAGGGCCTTTGGAGACCCAGTACTTC.

CDR3 region: CASSLPLVNTIYF. The CDR3 region has the DNA TGTGCCAGCAGTTTACCCTTAGTAAACACCATATATTTT. V is TRBV28 and J is TRBJ1-3, with D unclear. Germline lookup yields CDR1 MDHEN and CDR2 SYDVKM. The CDR3 length is 13 residues. V was pared by 2 bases and J by 6 bases, with 8 bases between.

This clone was recorded a few times. CDR3 sequence reads: CASSPGQGDNSPLHF. The CDR3 nucleotides read TGTGCCAGCTCACCGGGACAGGGCGATAATTCACCCCTCCACTTT. The chain recombines TRBV18 with TRBJ1-6; 9 bases agree with TRBD1. This CDR3 is built from 15 residues. Trimming removed 3 bases from V and 5 bases from J; junction bases left unmatched: 2. Germline assignment: CDR1 KGHSH and CDR2 LQKENI.

The chain recombines TRBV5-5 with TRBJ2-2, with no clear D. Trimming took off 6 bases at V and 3 bases at J, with 21 bases between the two ends. The CDR3 consists of 17 residues. The germline V gene has CDR1 SGHKS and CDR2 YYEKEE (reference sequence). This CDR3 reads CASNQLVAVRDTGELFF. DNA of the CDR3: TGTGCCAGCAACCAGCTGGTGGCAGTCCGGGACACCGGGGAGCTGTTTTTT.

The chain joins TRBV27 to TRBJ2-7; tentative D call: TRBD2 (5 bases). V lost 2 bases, J lost 6 bases, and 11 bases lay in between. The CDR3 length is 13 residues. Looked up from germline, CDR1 is MNHEY and CDR2 is SMNVEV (reference sequence). This CDR3 reads CASSLVGEVEQYF. CDR3 DNA sequence: TGTGCCAGCAGTTTAGTGGGAGAAGTCGAGCAGTACTTC.

The genes are TRBV7-8 and TRBJ2-5; the match to TRBD1 covers 9 bases. The CDR3 sequence is 14 residues long. Per germline, CDR1 SGHVS and CDR2 FQNEAQ. Trimming cost V 5 bases and J 5 bases; bases outside gene matches: 6. The CDR3 sequence is CASSPTGGSETQYF. Here the CDR3 DNA reads TGTGCCAGCAGCCCGACAGGGGGTAGTGAGACCCAGTACTTC.

CDR3 sequence (DNA): TGTGCCAGCAGCCCCGGGACAGGGGGGTACCAAGAGACCCAGTACTTC. This sequence encodes CASSPGTGGYQETQYF. The chain uses TRBV25-1 and TRBJ2-5, with TRBD1 matching over 11 bases. CDR1 and CDR2 from the germline V gene are MGHDK and SYGVNS. After removal of 6 bases from V and 0 bases from J, the junction contained 6 bases not matched to a gene. CDR3 length: 16 residues.

This clone is termed medium-sized. This sequence joins TRBV3-1 (or the pseudogene TRBV3-2) and TRBJ1-2; 8 bases line up with TRBD1. The CDR3 totals 14 residues. Germline trimming cut 4 bases from V and 7 bases from J; bases unmatched to any gene: 8. Germline CDR1 and CDR2: LGHDT and YNNKEL (reference sequence). CDR3 region: CASSPTDRAGGYTF. CDR3 in DNA: TGTGCCAGCAGCCCGACGGACAGGGCGGGTGGCTACACCTTC.

The V call is TRBV4-2, the J call TRBJ2-3; D is unclear. The V gene's germline CDR1 is LGHNA and CDR2 YNFKEQ. With 0 bases removed from V and 7 bases from J, the gap between germline ends came to 8 bases. The length of the CDR3 is 13 residues. The CDR3 loop is CASSQDSSNTQYF. CDR3 bases: TGTGCCAGCAGCCAAGATTCTTCTAATACGCAGTATTTT.

V is TRBV7-9 and J is TRBJ1-4; TRBD1 agrees at 9 bases. The CDR3 extends over 18 amino acids. Germline assignment: CDR1 SEHNR and CDR2 FQNEAQ (reference sequence). With V trimmed by 4 bases and J by 4 bases, 13 bases remained unmatched. The CDR3 nucleotides read TGTGCCAGCAGCTCCCCCCCGGGACAGGGCGGTAATAATGAAAAACTGTTTTTT. Protein: CASSSPPGQGGNNEKLFF. The variable domain in full, with the rest retrieved from reference TRBV7-9 and TRBJ1-4, is DTGVSQNPRHKITKRGQNVTFRCDPISEHNRLYWYRQTLGQGPEFLTYFQNEAQLEKSRLLSDRFSAERPKGSFSTLEIQRTEQGDSAMYLCASSSPPGQGGNNEKLFFGSGTQLSVL.

As DNA, the CDR3 is TGTGCCAGTAGTCCTACAAGACAGGGCGATGAAAAACTGTTTTTT. As protein: CASSPTRQGDEKLFF. The chain carries TRBV19 and TRBJ1-4, with 7 bases lining up with TRBD1. This CDR3 contains 15 residues. The germline V gene encodes CDR1 LNHDA and CDR2 SQIVND (reference sequence). V dropped 5 bases and J dropped 6; count of bases not matched to a gene: 9. Full variable domain (outside the CDR3, taken from reference TRBV19 and TRBJ1-4): DGGITQSPKYLFRKEGQNVTLSCEQNLNHDAMYWYRQDPGQGLRLIYYSQIVNDFQKGDIAEGYSVSREKKESFPLTVTSAQKNPTAFYLCASSPTRQGDEKLFFGSGTQLSVL.

V and J are TRBV24-1 and TRBJ2-5; 9 nucleotides line up with TRBD1. This CDR3 is 16 amino acids long. The V gene's germline CDR1 is KGHDR and CDR2 SFDVKD. V was pared by 4 bases and J by 4 bases, with 9 bases of the junction left unmatched. CDR3 sequence: CATSEAGQGSGETQYF. As DNA, the CDR3 is TGTGCCACCAGTGAGGCGGGACAGGGTAGCGGAGAGACCCAGTACTTC.